The text below deals with one TCR beta chain. What it recognizes is unknown. Libraries were prepared by immunoSEQ multiplex PCR; TCRdb keeps only in-frame clonotypes and omits some of them. The sample includes over 150,000 clones, 75% to 90% of them seen just once. This sample is part of a study of cytomegalovirus exposure and HLA in healthy donors. The CDR3 is 15 residues long. CDR1 LNHDA and CDR2 SQIVND come from the germline V gene (reference sequence). The J segment lost 1 base and the V segment lost 5 bases, leaving 7 bases of the junction unmatched. Findings of the study overall: Most TCRs appeared rarely, but some public TCRs recurred in many donors.

This clonotype originated in a young man in good health and CMV-seropositive. The sample taken for sequencing was PBMCs. The rearrangement joins TRBV19 to TRBJ1-2, with 7 positions matching TRBD1. The DNA for the CDR3 is TGTGCCAGTAGTCCCGGGACAGCATATAACTATGGCTACACCTTC. Protein: CASSPGTAYNYGYTF.